The entry below gives a single T cell receptor (beta chain) sequence along with its context. This receptor's antigen is unknown. There are no base qualities to consult, and no much larger clone falls within one base. The sample comes from a study of T cells in localized non-small cell lung cancer (TCRdb year 2020). Regarding the study in general: T cell repertoires of 200 to 250 early-stage NSCLC patients were analyzed, with tumors being compared against uninvolved tumor-adjacent lungs. The mean age of the NSCLC patients was about 62 years, with about 120 men and around 99 women. The cohort comprised 200 to 300 treatment-naïve NSCLC patients with resected, localized lung tumors.

TCR beta CDR3 regions were sequenced from DNA using the immunoSEQ Assay. In the authors' own workflow: T cell density was computed as TCR beta template counts normalized to usable DNA estimated by amplifying housekeeping genes. Richness was estimated using the preseqR package, with extrapolation to 400,000 templates for PBMC samples and to 120,000 templates for tissue samples. Clonality was calculated as one minus Pielou's evenness. Differential abundance testing on productive amino-acid clonotypes, with a minimum total count of 5 and an alpha of 0.1, was used to identify tissue-enriched TCRs. Repertoire overlap between compartments was quantified with the Jaccard Index and Morisita Overlap Index. GLIPH grouped TCR beta CDR3s together with public tetramer-defined viral CDR3s, and a viral motif had to include at least three viral sequences and show V-gene enrichment. The table comes from immuneACCESS by way of TCRdb, which keeps in-frame sequences with V and J called. Part of the clones is missing from these tables; in studies checked, under half for an unresolved V gene and the rest for unknown reasons. Clone size and the V and J calls come from that table; the DNA yielded D and trimming. The sample data list about 31,000 clones, and 88% of these were observed just once. The ten largest clones capture 4.2% of the sample.

General conclusions and limits of the study: Because multi-region sequencing of the tumors was not done, intratumor heterogeneity could not be ruled out. A median of approximately 57 of the top 100 tumor clones were detected in paired uninvolved adjacent lung, and some 30 of these tumor clones were also found among the top 100 clones of the paired uninvolved adjacent lung. Longer overall survival was associated with higher T cell density in blood, whereas shorter survival was associated with higher clonality in adjacent lung. Because of the exploratory design, TCR variables were selected using unadjusted p-values without false-discovery rate correction. The highest T cell clonality was observed in uninvolved tumor-adjacent lung, where clonality exceeded that of tumor, suggesting that antigenic responses were more focused in uninvolved tumor-adjacent lung.

At diagnosis, tumor, uninvolved tumor-adjacent lung and peripheral blood were collected and then preserved as a mix of FFPE and fresh-frozen material. Blood samples were analyzed as peripheral blood mononuclear cells for TCR repertoire profiling. The CDR3 starts with the cysteine, ends with the phenylalanine, and has 15 residues. Only CDR3 DNA is held: 45 bases, read in frame from base 1. V loses 0 bases of germline sequence and J loses 7 bases, and the interval between the two ends is 16 bases. Per the germline V gene, SGHDT is the CDR1 and YYEEEE is the CDR2. Sequenced here: peripheral blood mononuclear cells, sampled before any cancer treatment. In this chain, TRBV5-6 is recombined with TRBJ2-5, with a tentative D gene TRBD1 over 6 matching bases. This TCR was recovered from a woman between 40 and 69 years old with stage III lung adenocarcinoma. The CDR3 is CASSLVPQGPGTQYF. In nucleotide form, the sequence is TGTGCCAGCAGCTTGGTACCTCAGGGGCCTGGGACCCAGTACTTC.